This T cell receptor (beta chain) was observed in a study of OX40 agonist ivuxolimab in advanced cancers. Germline trimming cut 2 bases from V and 5 bases from J; bases unmatched to any gene: 4. Germline V gene lookup returns CDR1 SGHNT and CDR2 YYREEE (reference sequence). The CDR3 covers 14 residues. Profiled with immunoSEQ multiplex PCR; TCRdb holds only in-frame clones, not every one. This table holds around 86,000 clones, about 92% found once. This TCR was sampled from an adult with an advanced solid tumor such as melanoma, head and neck, liver or kidney cancer. This specimen was CD4+ or CD8+ T cells sorted from blood, taken in a trial of the OX40 agonist ivuxolimab. The chain joins TRBV5-4 to TRBJ2-3; 8 nucleotides line up with TRBD1. CDR3 residues: CASSFAGGKDTQYF. The CDR3 DNA follows: TGTGCCAGCAGCTTTGCAGGGGGCAAAGATACGCAGTATTTT.